This T cell receptor (beta chain) was found in a study of glioma-infiltrating T cells. The iRepertoire nested amplicon-rescue multiplex PCR amplified TCR alpha and beta CDR3s from RNA. TCRdb itself ran the multiplex PCR reads through MiXCR, one entry per CDR3 protein. The table records 110,000 or so distinct CDR3 sequences, less than 30% of them present only once. Germline assignment: CDR1 MNHNS and CDR2 SASEGT. Trimming removed 6 bases from V and 5 bases from J; junction bases left unmatched: 1. The CDR3 is made up of 12 amino acids. The sample holds many counts of this clonotype. The V and J genes are TRBV6-1 and TRBJ2-5; TRBD2 matches at 9 bases. The source is a human donor with low-grade glioma or glioblastoma, undergoing nonglioma brain surgery, or in good health (not recorded which). Sequencing input: glioma tissue, nonneoplastic brain tissue, or PBMCs (not recorded which). The CDR3 region has the DNA TGTGCCAGCAGGCGGGGGGGGGAGACCCAGTACTTC. This codes for CASRRGGETQYF.